These 30 T cell receptor beta chains originate from one sample sequenced in a study of graft-versus-host responses after intestinal transplantation. For these receptors, no antigen is known. The protocol was immunoSEQ multiplex PCR, while the TCRdb copy is restricted to in-frame clones and leaves out a portion. The sample records 70,000 to 95,000 clones, under 90% being singletons. The input for sequencing was unstimulated CD4+ T cells sorted from spleen or lymph node cells, taken before intestinal transplant. These TCRs come from a human donor who received an intestinal transplant.

This chain links TRBV5-1 with TRBJ2-2; TRBD1 agrees at 7 bases. V shed 9 bases and J 6 bases; nucleotides not matched to a gene: 8. Per germline, CDR1 SGHRS and CDR2 YFSETQ. The CDR3 extends over 13 amino acids. CDR3 coding DNA: TGCGCCACCCAACAGGGGTTTGCCGGGGAGCTGTTTTTT. This codes for CATQQGFAGELFF.

The gene calls are TRBV4-1 and TRBJ2-3; TRBD2 might be the D (6 bases). The CDR3 consists of 15 residues. Trimming left V 0 bases short and J 6 bases short, with 13 bases between. Germline-derived CDR1 and CDR2 are MGHRA and YSYEKL. The CDR3 DNA reads as TGCGCCAGCAGCCAAGATCGGGGGTCAAGGGATACGCAGTATTTT. This encodes CASSQDRGSRDTQYF.

V and J are TRBV15 and TRBJ1-2; TRBD1 matches at 7 bases. Trimming removed 0 bases from V and 4 bases from J; junction bases left unmatched: 14. Germline V lookup: CDR1 LNHNV, CDR2 YYDKDF (reference sequence). The CDR3 spans 18 residues. Written as DNA, the CDR3 is TGTGCCACCAGCAGAGATAGGGACAGCAAATCGACGGGCTATGGCTACACCTTC. Translated, it gives CATSRDRDSKSTGYGYTF.

The chain joins TRBV10-3 to TRBJ2-2; TRBD1 aligns across 9 bases. The V and J ends lost 8 bases and 5 bases, in that order; junction bases with no gene match: 3. The V gene's germline CDR1 is ENHRY and CDR2 SYGVKD. The CDR3 is 13 residues long. The CDR3 DNA sequence: TGTGCCATCTGGACAGGGGCGACCGGGGAGCTGTTTTTT. Its translation: CAIWTGATGELFF.

A few counts support this clone. V usage is TRBV5-6 and J usage is TRBJ1-6, with TRBD1 matching over 7 bases. The CDR3 runs 11 residues. The V segment lost 5 bases and the J segment 18 bases; nucleotides outside the gene matches: 8. CDR1 and CDR2 (germline): SGHDT, YYEEEE. CDR3 loop: CASSGGQRAHF. In DNA, the CDR3 is TGTGCCAGCAGTGGGGGACAGCGCGCCCACTTT.

The chain recombines TRBV7-9 with TRBJ2-4; tentatively, D is TRBD1 (6 bases). V dropped 5 bases and J dropped 12 bases, with 14 bases sitting between them. The CDR3 loop spans 12 amino acids. Germline CDR1 reads SEHNR; CDR2 reads FQNEAQ (reference sequence). The CDR3 region is CASSPPRGGQYF. In DNA, the CDR3 is TGTGCCAGCAGCCCACCTCGAGGGGGTCAGTACTTC.

The rearrangement links TRBV4-1 to TRBJ2-3; TRBD1 agrees at 10 bases. In germline, CDR1 is MGHRA, CDR2 YSYEKL. V lost 3 bases, J lost 1 base, and 7 bases stayed unmatched. The length of the CDR3 is 17 residues. DNA for the CDR3: TGCGCCAGCAGCCAGGCCGGGACAGGGGTCGGCACAGATACGCAGTATTTT. It yields the protein CASSQAGTGVGTDTQYF.

The V gene is TRBV29-1, the J gene TRBJ2-6, with TRBD1 matching 9 bases. Trimming took 5 bases from V and 0 from J; bases not matched to a gene: 5. The CDR3 is made up of 16 amino acids. Germline assignment: CDR1 SQVTM and CDR2 ANQGSEA. The chain's CDR3 is CSVSTGGGSGANVLTF. The DNA for the CDR3 is TGCAGCGTTTCGACAGGGGGGGGCTCTGGGGCCAACGTCCTGACTTTC.

The rearrangement links TRBV5-1 to TRBJ2-1; D not resolved. Trimming cost V 0 bases and J 10 bases, with 8 bases left between them. The length of the CDR3 is 12 residues. Germline V lookup: CDR1 SGHRS, CDR2 YFSETQ. CDR3 sequence reads: CASSLDLREQFF. For the CDR3, the DNA is TGCGCCAGCAGCTTGGACCTGAGGGAGCAGTTCTTC.

This clone has just a few counts. This sequence joins TRBV5-6 and TRBJ2-7, with D possibly TRBD1 on 5 matching bases. Per germline, CDR1 SGHDT and CDR2 YYEEEE. Trimming shortened V by 2 bases and J by 6 bases, and 21 bases separated the two germline ends. The CDR3 contains 16 residues. The CDR3 is CASSFRFWQGPLEQYF. The DNA of the CDR3 is TGTGCCAGCAGCTTTAGGTTTTGGCAGGGTCCCCTCGAGCAGTACTTC.

The rearrangement uses TRBV14 and TRBJ2-5; 9 bases map to TRBD1. CDR3 length equals 15 residues. Germline V gives CDR1 SGHDN, CDR2 FVKESK. Trimming cost V 4 bases and J 5 bases; bases outside gene matches: 8. CDR3: CASSLYRGLLETQYF. Written as DNA, the CDR3 is TGTGCCAGCAGCCTGTACAGGGGGCTCTTGGAGACCCAGTACTTC.

This clone has only a few counts. This chain joins TRBV6-1 and TRBJ2-5; D possibly corresponds to TRBD1 (6 bases). The CDR3 extends over 15 amino acids. Germline lookup yields CDR1 MNHNS and CDR2 SASEGT. The ends were cut back, 6 bases at V and 2 bases at J, with 16 bases in the middle. The CDR3 loop reads CASREIQGLQETQYF. The CDR3 nucleotides read TGTGCCAGCAGGGAGATACAGGGTCTGCAAGAGACCCAGTACTTC.

The chain uses TRBV4-1 and TRBJ1-1, with TRBD1 matching 9 bases. Per the germline V gene, CDR1 is MGHRA and CDR2 is YSYEKL. The V segment lost 4 bases and the J segment 4 bases; nucleotides outside the gene matches: 13. This CDR3 has 17 residues. The CDR3 coding sequence is TGCGCCAGCAGCCCTAACCTCAGCGGGACAGGGACCACTGAAGCTTTCTTT. As protein: CASSPNLSGTGTTEAFF.

The chain has TRBV18 and TRBJ1-3; 8 nucleotides line up with TRBD1. J lost 2 bases, V lost 4 bases, and 4 bases had no gene match. Germline CDR1 is KGHSH and CDR2 is LQKENI. The CDR3 extends over 15 amino acids. The CDR3 DNA follows: TGTGCCAGCTCACAAGACAGGGGCCCTGGAAACACCATATATTTT. Its protein is CASSQDRGPGNTIYF. Together with reference TRBV18 and TRBJ1-3, the CDR3 gives the full variable domain: NAGVMQNPRHLVRRRGQEARLRCSPMKGHSHVYWYRQLPEEGLKFMVYLQKENIIDESGMPKERFSAEFPKEGPSILRIQQVVRGDSAAYFCASSQDRGPGNTIYFGEGSWLTVV.

The V call is TRBV7-2, the J call TRBJ1-2; 8 nucleotides match TRBD1. CDR3 length: 13 amino acids. Germline V lookup: CDR1 SGHTA, CDR2 FQGNSA. After removal of 5 bases from V and 7 bases from J, the junction contained 6 bases not matched to a gene. CDR3 in DNA: TGTGCCAGCAGCCTTACAGGGGGAGGTGGCTACACCTTC. This encodes CASSLTGGGGYTF.

V gene TRBV20-1 combines with J gene TRBJ1-2; D uncertain. V was cut by 1 base and J by 6 bases, with 6 bases left in between. Per the germline V gene, CDR1 is DFQATT and CDR2 is SNEGSKA (reference sequence). The CDR3 is made up of 11 amino acids. The CDR3 sequence is CSARVQNGYTF. DNA for the CDR3: TGCAGTGCTAGAGTTCAGAATGGCTACACCTTC.

This chain uses TRBV29-1 with TRBJ2-7; 9 bases map to TRBD1. The V gene end was trimmed by 0 bases and the J gene end by 0 bases; junction bases not matched to a gene: 3. The CDR3 is made up of 15 amino acids. Germline V lookup: CDR1 SQVTM, CDR2 ANQGSEA. The CDR3 protein is CSVEDRDRASYEQYF. The CDR3 DNA follows: TGCAGCGTTGAAGACCGGGACAGGGCCTCCTACGAGCAGTACTTC.

The gene calls are TRBV10-3 and TRBJ1-3, with 11 bases identical to TRBD1. Germline values: CDR1 ENHRY, CDR2 SYGVKD. This CDR3 contains 12 residues. V shed 7 bases and J 8 bases; nucleotides not matched to a gene: 1. The CDR3 here is CAIMGQGDTIYF. DNA for the CDR3: TGTGCCATCATGGGACAGGGGGACACCATATATTTT.

The chain couples TRBV18 to TRBJ1-3; 7 positions match TRBD1. The germline V gene encodes CDR1 KGHSH and CDR2 LQKENI. The CDR3 spans 16 residues. J was trimmed by 4 bases and V by 6 bases; bases with no gene match: 12. The DNA for the CDR3 is TGTGCCAGCTCCGATGGGACAGCCTCTTCAGGAAACACCATATATTTT. It is translated as CASSDGTASSGNTIYF.

The rearrangement joins TRBV5-1 to TRBJ1-4, with D perhaps matching TRBD1 (5 bases). CDR3 length: 15 residues. Trimming left V 0 bases short and J 7 bases short, with 13 bases between. Germline lookup yields CDR1 SGHRS and CDR2 YFSETQ. The CDR3 protein is CASSLVGTEREKLFF. The DNA of the CDR3 is TGCGCCAGCAGCTTGGTGGGGACTGAACGTGAAAAACTGTTTTTT.

This clone occurred a few times. The chain has TRBV6-1 and TRBJ1-1; D gene unclear. This CDR3 is 15 amino acids long. The germline V gene has CDR1 MNHNS and CDR2 SASEGT. V gave up 4 bases and J gave up 1 base, with 13 bases separating them. CDR3: CASSGPLAGNTEAFF. For the CDR3, the DNA is TGTGCCAGCAGTGGCCCCCTGGCAGGGAACACTGAAGCTTTCTTT.

The chain carries TRBV9 and TRBJ1-2; 9 bases fit TRBD1. Per germline, CDR1 SGDLS and CDR2 YYNGEE. The CDR3 is 16 residues long. The V segment lost 0 bases and the J segment 2 bases; nucleotides outside the gene matches: 5. CDR3 in DNA: TGTGCCAGCAGCGTAGATTTGGGACAGGGCAACTATGGCTACACCTTC. Translating it yields CASSVDLGQGNYGYTF.

This chain uses TRBV7-2 with TRBJ2-1; a weak D match, TRBD2 (5 bases). V shed 1 base and J shed 15 bases, with 22 bases lying between them. From germline, CDR1 is SGHTA and CDR2 FQGNSA. The CDR3 is 15 residues long. The DNA for the CDR3 is TGTGCCAGCAGCTTAGTACTGGGTAGCGCGGCCCAATTGTTCTTC. Protein: CASSLVLGSAAQLFF.

In DNA, the CDR3 is TGTGCCAGTAGTATAGGGCAAGTCTTCGTTTACGAGCAGTACTTC. It codes for CASSIGQVFVYEQYF. This rearrangement joins TRBV19 to TRBJ2-7; D gene ambiguous. CDR1 LNHDA and CDR2 SQIVND come from the germline V gene (reference sequence). CDR3 length equals 15 residues. Trimming removed 1 base at V and 4 bases at J, with 14 bases between.

The chain employs TRBV27 and TRBJ1-6, with a tentative D call TRBD1 (5 bases). The CDR3 loop spans 15 amino acids. Trimming cost V 2 bases and J 7 bases, with 12 bases left between them. Looked up from germline, CDR1 is MNHEY and CDR2 is SMNVEV (reference sequence). The CDR3 sequence: CASSLMDIGNSPLHF. Here the CDR3 DNA reads TGTGCCAGCAGTTTAATGGACATCGGGAATTCACCCCTCCACTTT.

This chain's CDR3 is CASRPLVVTGGQETQYF. The DNA of the CDR3 is TGCGCCAGCAGGCCGCTCGTCGTTACGGGGGGGCAAGAGACCCAGTACTTC. The rearrangement joins TRBV5-1 to TRBJ2-5, with TRBD2 matching 8 bases. The CDR3 runs 17 residues. V was pared by 5 bases and J by 2 bases, with 14 bases of the junction left unmatched. Germline V lookup: CDR1 SGHRS, CDR2 YFSETQ.

The chain employs TRBV5-1 and TRBJ2-1; 13 bases match TRBD2. The CDR3 covers 15 residues. V dropped 4 bases and J dropped 7; count of bases not matched to a gene: 5. Germline CDR1 reads SGHRS; CDR2 reads YFSETQ. The CDR3 region has the DNA TGCGCCAGCAGCGTACTAGCGGGGGGGTTAAATGAGCAGTTCTTC. This sequence encodes CASSVLAGGLNEQFF.

The chain employs TRBV6-5 and TRBJ1-1, with a weak D call TRBD1 (5 bases). CDR1 is MNHEY and CDR2 is SVGAGI in the germline V gene. The CDR3 sequence is 12 residues long. Trimming left V 10 bases short and J 6 bases short, with 15 bases between. CDR3 bases: TGTGCCACTAGACGGGGGGTTGCTGAAGCTTTCTTT. Residues: CATRRGVAEAFF.

The CDR3 nucleotides are TGTGCCAGCAGCTACGACATTGAGTCACCCCTCCACTTT. Residues: CASSYDIESPLHF. The V gene is TRBV11-2, the J gene TRBJ1-6; D gene unclear. V shed 4 bases and J shed 10 bases, with 11 bases lying between them. This CDR3 contains 13 residues. Germline V gene lookup returns CDR1 SGHAT and CDR2 FQNNGV.

This clone was seen a handful of times. The chain is built from TRBV4-1 and TRBJ2-1, with 8 bases that match TRBD1. Germline values: CDR1 MGHRA, CDR2 YSYEKL. V shed 0 bases, J shed 10 bases, and the junction held 8 bases outside the gene matches. The CDR3 totals 15 residues. The CDR3 loop is CASSQEGRGRGEQFF. The DNA of the CDR3 is TGCGCCAGCAGCCAAGAAGGCAGGGGGCGAGGGGAGCAGTTCTTC.